The following is a T cell receptor beta chain sequence with its context. The assay was immunoSEQ multiplex PCR, and TCRdb's table has in-frame clones only and misses some. The repertoire consists of around 100,000 clones, with 85% to 95% occurring once and the leading ten covering 3.8%. The data were taken from a study of brain T cells in children with intractable seizures. The sequence came from a boy under three years old with hemimegalencephaly and intractable seizures. The starting material was peripheral blood, obtained at surgery.

In DNA form, the CDR3 reads TGTGCCAGCAGTAGGACCCTCGGACAGGCGAACACCGGGGAGCTGTTTTTT. It specifies CASSRTLGQANTGELFF. The V gene is TRBV7-6, the J gene TRBJ2-2, with TRBD1 identical over 7 bases. Unmatched junction bases numbered 10, after V lost 6 bases and J lost 0 bases. CDR1 is SGHVS and CDR2 is FNYEAQ in the germline V gene. This CDR3 is built from 17 residues.